One and the same sample provided the 8 T cell receptor beta chains below, sequenced in a study of CXCR3-negative and CXCR3-positive naive CD8 T cells. 5' RACE with UMI labels generated the TRB cDNA libraries. With the 5' RACE reads reprocessed, TCRdb shows one record per CDR3 protein and no DNA. Recorded for this sample: over 100,000 distinct CDR3 sequences. Input material: naive CXCR3- CD8+ T cells from blood. Subset denoted: CD45RO-CCR7+CD27+CD95- naive CD8+ T cells lacking CXCR3 (TNR3-). The source of these receptors is a human donor in good health. Some clones in this sample may be carry-over from other donors' samples.

The chain couples TRBV6-5 to TRBJ2-1. In germline, CDR1 is MNHEY, CDR2 SVGAGI. This CDR3 has 12 amino acids. The CDR3 sequence is CASSGDNNEQFF.

The genes are TRBV4-3 and TRBJ1-2; with no DNA, the TCRdb D assignment of TRBD1 cannot be verified. This CDR3 region has 14 residues. The germline V gene has CDR1 LGHNA and CDR2 YSLEER. CDR3 in amino acids: CASSSAGGNYGYTF.

The V and J genes are TRBV28 and TRBJ1-5; TCRdb's D gene call, TRBD1, goes unchecked for lack of DNA. There are 13 residues in the CDR3. The germline V gene has CDR1 MDHEN and CDR2 SYDVKM. CDR3 in amino acids: CASGLRGNQPQHF.

V is TRBV19 and J is TRBJ2-7. Germline V gives CDR1 LNHDA, CDR2 SQIVND (reference sequence). This CDR3 is 11 amino acids long. The CDR3 loop reads CASSTGFEQYF.

This sequence joins TRBV7-2 and TRBJ2-2. This CDR3 has 15 amino acids. CDR1 SGHTA and CDR2 FQGNSA come from the germline V gene. The CDR3 sequence is CASSLIDGISGELFF.

The chain uses TRBV6-5 and TRBJ2-2; TCRdb's D gene call, TRBD1, goes unchecked for lack of DNA. CDR3 size: 16 residues. Germline V gene data show CDR1 as MNHEY and CDR2 as SVGAGI. The CDR3 sequence: CASSSNLDRPSLELFF.

J is TRBJ2-1 and V is TRBV4-3; no DNA is available, so the TRBD2 call from TCRdb remains unchecked. Germline loops: CDR1 LGHNA, CDR2 YSLEER. This CDR3 region has 15 residues. This CDR3 reads CASSPLAGGYNGQFF.

The chain couples TRBV4-3 to TRBJ2-5; TCRdb indicates TRBD1, and absent DNA this call remains unverified. The CDR3 length is 14 residues. Germline assignment: CDR1 LGHNA and CDR2 YSLEER. The CDR3 spells CASSQVGAEETQYF.